This T cell receptor beta chain was captured in a study of CD8+ T cells in alopecia areata. This clone has just one count. TCR sequencing used cDNA made by reverse transcription of extracted RNA. Measured with immunoSEQ multiplex PCR; TCRdb has only the in-frame clones, and not every one. This repertoire shows about 190,000 clones, approximately 56% found once; its top ten account for approximately 0.69%. Regarding treatment: oral pan-JAK inhibitor, 5-10 mg twice daily. Per germline, CDR1 GTSNPN and CDR2 SVGIG (reference sequence). V gave up 4 bases and J gave up 0 bases, with 13 bases separating them. This CDR3 is built from 15 residues.

This clonotype was obtained from a human donor with alopecia areata. The gene calls are TRBV30 and TRBJ1-5, with a tentative D call TRBD1 (5 bases). Sequenced material: CD4+ T cells sorted from blood, taken at week 4, from a patient treated with tofacitinib. The CDR3 region has the DNA TGTGCCTGGACCCTCGGGGGGTATAGCAATCAGCCCCAGCATTTT. It yields the protein CAWTLGGYSNQPQHF.